This T cell receptor beta chain was found in a study of T-cell reconstitution after alpha-beta-depleted transplantation in children. V shed 1 base and J shed 1 base, with 16 bases lying between them. The CDR3 has 18 amino acids. CDR1 and CDR2 from the germline V gene are SGHAT and FQDESV (reference sequence). The library targeted TCRbeta and was prepared with unique molecular identifiers. In TCRdb, the PCR reads were re-called with MiXCR into one record per CDR3 protein. The sample consists of about 500,000 distinct CDR3 sequences, approximately 32% of them appearing once. This chain connects TRBV11-1 to TRBJ2-2; D gene uncertain. The material sequenced was PBMCs from the stem cell graft donor, taken from the stem cell graft. The sequence derives from a human donor who donated a stem cell graft to a child with aplastic anemia. The CDR3 reads CASSLVGVGRMNTGELFF. The CDR3 coding sequence is TGTGCCAGCAGCTTAGTAGGCGTCGGGCGTATGAACACCGGGGAGCTGTTTTTT.